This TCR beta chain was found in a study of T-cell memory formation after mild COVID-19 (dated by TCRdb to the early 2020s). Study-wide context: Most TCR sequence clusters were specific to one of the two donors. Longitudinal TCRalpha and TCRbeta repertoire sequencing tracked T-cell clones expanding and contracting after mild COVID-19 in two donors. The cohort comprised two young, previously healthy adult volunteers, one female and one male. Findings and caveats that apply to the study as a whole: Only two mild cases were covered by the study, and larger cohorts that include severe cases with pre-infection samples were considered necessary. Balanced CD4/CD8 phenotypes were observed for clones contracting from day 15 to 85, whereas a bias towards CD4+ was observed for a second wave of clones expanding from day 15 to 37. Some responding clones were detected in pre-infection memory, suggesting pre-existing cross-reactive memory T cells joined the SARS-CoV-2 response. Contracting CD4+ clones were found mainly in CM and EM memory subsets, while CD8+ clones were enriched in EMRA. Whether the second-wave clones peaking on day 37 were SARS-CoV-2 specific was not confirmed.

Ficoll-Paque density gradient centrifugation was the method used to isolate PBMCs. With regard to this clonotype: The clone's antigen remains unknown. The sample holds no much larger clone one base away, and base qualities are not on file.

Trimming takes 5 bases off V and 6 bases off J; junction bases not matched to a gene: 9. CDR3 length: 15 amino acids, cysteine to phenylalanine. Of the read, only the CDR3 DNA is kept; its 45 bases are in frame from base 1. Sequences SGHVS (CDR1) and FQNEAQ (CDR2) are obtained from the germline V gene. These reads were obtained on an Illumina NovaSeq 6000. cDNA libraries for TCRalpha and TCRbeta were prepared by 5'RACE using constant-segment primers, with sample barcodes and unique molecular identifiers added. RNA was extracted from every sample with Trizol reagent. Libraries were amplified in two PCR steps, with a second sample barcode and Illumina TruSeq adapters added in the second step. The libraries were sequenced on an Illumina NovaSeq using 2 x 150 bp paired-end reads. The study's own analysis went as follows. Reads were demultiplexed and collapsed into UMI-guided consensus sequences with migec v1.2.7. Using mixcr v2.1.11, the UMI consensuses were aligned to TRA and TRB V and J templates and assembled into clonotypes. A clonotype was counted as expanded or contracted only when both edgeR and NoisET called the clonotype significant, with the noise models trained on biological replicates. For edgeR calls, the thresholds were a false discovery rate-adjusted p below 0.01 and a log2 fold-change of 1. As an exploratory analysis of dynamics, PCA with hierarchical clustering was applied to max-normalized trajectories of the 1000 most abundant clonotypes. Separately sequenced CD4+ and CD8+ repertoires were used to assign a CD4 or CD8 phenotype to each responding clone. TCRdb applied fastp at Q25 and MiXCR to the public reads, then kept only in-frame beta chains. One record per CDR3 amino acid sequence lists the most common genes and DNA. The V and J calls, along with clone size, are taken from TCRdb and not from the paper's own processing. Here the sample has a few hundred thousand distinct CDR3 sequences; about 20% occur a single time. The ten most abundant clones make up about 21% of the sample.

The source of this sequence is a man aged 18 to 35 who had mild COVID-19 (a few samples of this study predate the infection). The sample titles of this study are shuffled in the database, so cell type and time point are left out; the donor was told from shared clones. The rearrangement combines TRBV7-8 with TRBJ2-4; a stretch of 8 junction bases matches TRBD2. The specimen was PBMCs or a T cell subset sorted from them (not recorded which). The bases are TGTGCCAGCAGCGCCAGTAGCGGGGCAGGAAACATTCAGTACTTC. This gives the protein CASSASSGAGNIQYF.